The clone carrying this TCR beta chain was seen many times. Its cognate antigen is unknown. The data belong to a study of T cells in Graves' hyperthyroidism and ophthalmopathy. Study-wide findings and caveats: Stable hyperthyroidism was separated from ophthalmopathy by a model based on 13 V-J features.

The study left out patients who had uncontrolled infection, other autoimmune disease, pregnancy or lactation. Used for diagnoses were clinical symptoms, serum thyroxine and TRAb, thyroid ultrasound and orbital computed tomography. What was amplified from RNA transcripts were TCR beta CDR3 regions. A set of HTBI primers served as the primers for a first-round RT-PCR of the TCR CDR3. TCRdb fed the multiplex PCR reads into MiXCR, producing one record per CDR3 protein. The sample lists around 250,000 distinct CDR3 sequences; less than 20% were seen once. The sample consisted of blood. The clonotype originates from a woman aged 18-30 years with Graves' ophthalmopathy.

Here the CDR3 reads CASSLSGRDTQYF. The CDR3 DNA reads as TGTGCCAGCAGCTTATCTGGGAGAGATACGCAGTATTTT. The chain has TRBV7-3 and TRBJ2-3, with a possible D match to TRBD2 (5 bases). Trimming left V 2 bases short and J 5 bases short, with 8 bases between. Per germline, CDR1 SGHTA and CDR2 FQGTGA. CDR3 size: 13 residues.